A selection of T cell receptor beta chains follows, all from one sample in a study of cytomegalovirus exposure and HLA in healthy donors. Profiled with immunoSEQ multiplex PCR; TCRdb holds only in-frame clones, not every one. The sample holds tens of thousands of clones, 93% seen once. The material sequenced was PBMCs. The origin of the receptors is a man aged 18 to 30 in good health and CMV-seronegative. Each CDR3 is given with its conserved first and last residue. Fields, in order: clone size, V gene, D gene, J gene, CDR3 protein, CDR3 DNA. A D gene is named only where the DNA matches it firmly. Clone size is not always given. Where it is, it says once, few, many or a class for expanded clones.

clone_size: NA
v_call: TRBV19
d_call: TRBD1
j_call: TRBJ1-2
cdr3_aa: CATSDRGDGYTF
cdr3_nt: TGTGCCACCTCGGACAGGGGCGATGGCTACACCTTC

clone_size: NA
v_call: TRBV18
d_call: NA
j_call: TRBJ1-4
cdr3_aa: CASSPTGANEKLFF
cdr3_nt: TGTGCCAGCTCACCAACGGGAGCTAATGAAAAACTGTTTTTT

clone_size: NA
v_call: TRBV5-4
d_call: TRBD1
j_call: TRBJ2-3
cdr3_aa: CASSLKTGGDTQYF
cdr3_nt: TGTGCCAGCAGCTTGAAGACAGGGGGGGATACGCAGTATTTT

clone_size: NA
v_call: TRBV4-1
d_call: NA
j_call: TRBJ2-2
cdr3_aa: CASSQERSGTPRELFF
cdr3_nt: TGCGCCAGCAGCCAAGAAAGAAGTGGGACGCCTCGGGAGCTGTTTTTT

clone_size: NA
v_call: TRBV19
d_call: NA
j_call: TRBJ1-5
cdr3_aa: CASSTRSSEPQHF
cdr3_nt: TGTGCCAGTAGTACTAGGTCGTCAGAGCCCCAGCATTTT

clone_size: NA
v_call: TRBV5-1
d_call: NA
j_call: TRBJ2-1
cdr3_aa: CASSLEGVEFF
cdr3_nt: TGCGCCAGCAGCTTGGAAGGGGTTGAGTTCTTC

clone_size: NA
v_call: TRBV6-5
d_call: TRBD1
j_call: TRBJ1-1
cdr3_aa: CASSLSQTGGTEAFF
cdr3_nt: TGTGCCAGCAGTTTGTCCCAAACAGGGGGGACTGAAGCTTTCTTT

clone_size: NA
v_call: TRBV6-5
d_call: NA
j_call: TRBJ1-2
cdr3_aa: CASSYSQDSSKGYTF
cdr3_nt: TGTGCCAGCAGTTACTCCCAGGACAGTTCGAAAGGCTACACCTTC

clone_size: NA
v_call: TRBV11-2
d_call: TRBD2
j_call: TRBJ2-3
cdr3_aa: CASSPWASGGGTDTQYF
cdr3_nt: TGTGCCAGCAGCCCCTGGGCCAGCGGGGGCGGGACAGATACGCAGTATTTT

clone_size: NA
v_call: TRBV27
d_call: TRBD1
j_call: TRBJ1-5
cdr3_aa: CASSLGPGTGDQPQHF
cdr3_nt: TGTGCCAGCAGTCTGGGTCCCGGGACAGGGGATCAGCCCCAGCATTTT

clone_size: NA
v_call: TRBV19
d_call: NA
j_call: TRBJ1-1
cdr3_aa: CASSIRASTEAFF
cdr3_nt: TGTGCCAGTAGTATCAGGGCAAGCACTGAAGCTTTCTTT

clone_size: NA
v_call: TRBV2
d_call: TRBD2
j_call: TRBJ2-1
cdr3_aa: CASSLGLAGDTYEQFF
cdr3_nt: TGTGCCAGCAGTCTGGGACTAGCGGGAGACACGTATGAGCAGTTCTTC

clone_size: NA
v_call: TRBV18
d_call: TRBD1
j_call: TRBJ1-5
cdr3_aa: CASSPRGQNQPQHF
cdr3_nt: TGTGCCAGCTCACCAAGGGGACAGAATCAGCCCCAGCATTTT

clone_size: once
v_call: TRBV18
d_call: NA
j_call: TRBJ2-7
cdr3_aa: CASSPPRGSSYEQYF
cdr3_nt: TGTGCCAGCTCACCACCAAGGGGGAGCTCCTACGAGCAGTACTTC

clone_size: once
v_call: TRBV25-1
d_call: TRBD2
j_call: TRBJ2-7
cdr3_aa: CASTLGEGSSYEQYF
cdr3_nt: TGTGCCAGCACCCTAGGGGAGGGGAGCTCCTACGAGCAGTACTTC

clone_size: NA
v_call: TRBV5-1
d_call: TRBD1
j_call: TRBJ2-3
cdr3_aa: CASSLVRTGVSTDTQYF
cdr3_nt: TGCGCCAGCAGCTTGGTGAGGACAGGGGTTAGCACAGATACGCAGTATTTT

clone_size: NA
v_call: TRBV2
d_call: NA
j_call: TRBJ1-2
cdr3_aa: CASGGQYGYTF
cdr3_nt: TGTGCCAGCGGTGGCCAGTATGGCTACACCTTC

clone_size: NA
v_call: TRBV5-4
d_call: NA
j_call: TRBJ1-2
cdr3_aa: CASSATTNYGYTF
cdr3_nt: TGTGCCAGCAGCGCGACAACTAACTATGGCTACACCTTC

clone_size: few
v_call: TRBV6-4
d_call: NA
j_call: TRBJ2-2
cdr3_aa: CASSPAGDTGELFF
cdr3_nt: TGTGCCAGCAGTCCTGCAGGGGACACCGGGGAGCTGTTTTTT

clone_size: NA
v_call: TRBV5-4
d_call: NA
j_call: TRBJ2-5
cdr3_aa: CASSVLQGFETQYF
cdr3_nt: TGTGCCAGCAGCGTATTACAGGGTTTTGAGACCCAGTACTTC

clone_size: NA
v_call: TRBV13
d_call: NA
j_call: TRBJ2-1
cdr3_aa: CASSQRRDFPYNEQFF
cdr3_nt: TGTGCCAGCAGCCAACGTCGGGACTTCCCCTACAATGAGCAGTTCTTC

clone_size: NA
v_call: TRBV7-2
d_call: TRBD1
j_call: TRBJ1-5
cdr3_aa: CASSLGTGWNSNQPQHF
cdr3_nt: TGTGCCAGCAGCTTAGGGACAGGGTGGAATAGCAATCAGCCCCAGCATTTT

clone_size: NA
v_call: TRBV19
d_call: TRBD1
j_call: TRBJ1-5
cdr3_aa: CASTRGTGARGDQPQHF
cdr3_nt: TGTGCCAGTACTCGCGGGACAGGGGCTCGAGGGGATCAGCCCCAGCATTTT

clone_size: few
v_call: TRBV11-2
d_call: TRBD2
j_call: TRBJ2-1
cdr3_aa: CASSLDPTSGGYNEQFF
cdr3_nt: TGTGCCAGCAGCTTAGATCCTACTAGCGGGGGTTACAATGAGCAGTTCTTC

clone_size: NA
v_call: TRBV27
d_call: TRBD1
j_call: TRBJ2-7
cdr3_aa: CASSRTGGTYEQYF
cdr3_nt: TGTGCCAGCAGTAGGACAGGGGGGACCTACGAGCAGTACTTC

clone_size: NA
v_call: TRBV4-2
d_call: NA
j_call: TRBJ1-2
cdr3_aa: CASSQEAVYGYTF
cdr3_nt: TGTGCCAGCAGCCAAGAGGCCGTCTATGGCTACACCTTC

clone_size: NA
v_call: TRBV25-1
d_call: NA
j_call: TRBJ1-5
cdr3_aa: CASSAGGGQPQHF
cdr3_nt: TGTGCCAGCAGTGCGGGGGGAGGTCAGCCCCAGCATTTT

clone_size: NA
v_call: TRBV2
d_call: TRBD1
j_call: TRBJ1-5
cdr3_aa: CASRQGAGYSNQPQHF
cdr3_nt: TGTGCCAGCAGACAGGGGGCCGGGTATAGCAATCAGCCCCAGCATTTT

clone_size: NA
v_call: TRBV11-3
d_call: TRBD2
j_call: TRBJ2-1
cdr3_aa: CATSGGGIYNEQFF
cdr3_nt: TGTGCCACCTCGGGAGGGGGGATATACAATGAGCAGTTCTTC

clone_size: NA
v_call: TRBV7-9
d_call: TRBD1
j_call: TRBJ1-2
cdr3_aa: CASSSWDRGGYTF
cdr3_nt: TGTGCCAGCAGCTCATGGGACAGGGGAGGCTACACCTTC

clone_size: NA
v_call: TRBV30
d_call: NA
j_call: TRBJ1-1
cdr3_aa: CAFEDTGWTEAFF
cdr3_nt: TGTGCCTTCGAGGACACCGGGTGGACTGAAGCTTTCTTT

clone_size: NA
v_call: TRBV5-1
d_call: NA
j_call: TRBJ2-1
cdr3_aa: CASSTWTASYNEQFF
cdr3_nt: TGCGCCAGCAGCACCTGGACAGCCTCCTACAATGAGCAGTTCTTC

clone_size: NA
v_call: TRBV4-1
d_call: NA
j_call: TRBJ2-1
cdr3_aa: CASSQPSRTAYNEQFF
cdr3_nt: TGCGCCAGCAGCCAACCCAGTCGGACAGCATACAATGAGCAGTTCTTC

clone_size: NA
v_call: TRBV7-8
d_call: TRBD1
j_call: TRBJ2-7
cdr3_aa: CASTRTTEGDSSYEQYF
cdr3_nt: TGTGCCAGCACCCGAACGACCGAGGGGGACAGTTCCTACGAGCAGTACTTC

clone_size: once
v_call: TRBV7-2
d_call: NA
j_call: TRBJ2-2
cdr3_aa: CASSSIRELFF
cdr3_nt: TGTGCCAGCAGCTCTATTCGGGAGCTGTTTTTT

clone_size: NA
v_call: TRBV7-8
d_call: NA
j_call: TRBJ1-1
cdr3_aa: CASSLLSGGLGNTEAFF
cdr3_nt: TGTGCCAGCAGCTTATTGAGCGGTGGGCTCGGAAACACTGAAGCTTTCTTT

clone_size: NA
v_call: TRBV7-9
d_call: NA
j_call: TRBJ2-7
cdr3_aa: CASSYLALTYEQYF
cdr3_nt: TGTGCCAGCAGCTATCTAGCGTTAACCTACGAGCAGTACTTC

clone_size: NA
v_call: TRBV7-9
d_call: NA
j_call: TRBJ2-2
cdr3_aa: CASSSAPTANTGELFF
cdr3_nt: TGTGCCAGCAGCTCAGCCCCAACAGCGAACACCGGGGAGCTGTTTTTT